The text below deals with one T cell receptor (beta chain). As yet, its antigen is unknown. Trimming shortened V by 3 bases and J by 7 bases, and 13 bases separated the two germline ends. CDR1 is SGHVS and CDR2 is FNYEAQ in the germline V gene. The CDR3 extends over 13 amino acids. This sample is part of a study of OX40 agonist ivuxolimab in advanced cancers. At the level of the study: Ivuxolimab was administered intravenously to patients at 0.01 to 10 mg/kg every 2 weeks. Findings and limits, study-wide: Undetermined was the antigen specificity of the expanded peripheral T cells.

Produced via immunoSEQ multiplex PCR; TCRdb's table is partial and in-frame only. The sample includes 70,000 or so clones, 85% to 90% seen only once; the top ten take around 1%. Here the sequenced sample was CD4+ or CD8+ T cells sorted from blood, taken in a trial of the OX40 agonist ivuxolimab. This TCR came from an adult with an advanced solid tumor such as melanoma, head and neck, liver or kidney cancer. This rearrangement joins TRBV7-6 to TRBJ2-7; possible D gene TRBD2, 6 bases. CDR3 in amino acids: CASSFGGRTEQYF. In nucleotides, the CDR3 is TGTGCCAGCAGCTTCGGGGGTCGCACTGAGCAGTACTTC.